These 15 T cell receptor beta chains share one sample of origin, sequenced in a study of shared clonotypes between healthy human individuals. Clones were read by immunoSEQ multiplex PCR, and TCRdb kept only the in-frame ones, dropping some. The sample includes some 800,000 clones, 92% of them seen just once. CD45RO-negative, CCR7-positively selected cells formed the naive CD8 fraction, excluding terminally differentiated effector memory CD45RA+ cells. The sample comprised naive CD8+ T cells sorted from blood. The origin of the receptors is a man aged 25 to 40 in good health.

The sample holds one count of this clone. The chain recombines TRBV7-9 with TRBJ2-7, with D tentatively TRBD1 (5 bases). Germline V gene data show CDR1 as SEHNR and CDR2 as FQNEAQ (reference sequence). With 5 bases removed from V and 5 bases from J, the gap between germline ends came to 10 bases. This CDR3 is 12 amino acids long. The DNA of the CDR3 is TGTGCCAGCAGCCCTGGACATAACGAGCAGTACTTC. It encodes CASSPGHNEQYF.

DNA of the CDR3: TGTGCCAGCAGCAGATCACTCTACGAGCAGTACTTC. This sequence encodes CASSRSLYEQYF. The rearrangement joins TRBV16 to TRBJ2-7; D is undetermined. Trimming took 5 bases from V and 3 from J, leaving 8 bases between them. Germline-derived CDR1 and CDR2 are KGHSY and FQNENV. This CDR3 is 12 amino acids long.

The chain uses TRBV19 and TRBJ2-3; D is ambiguous. The ends were cut back, 5 bases at V and 6 bases at J, with 12 bases in the middle. This CDR3 spans 13 amino acids. Germline V CDR1 and CDR2: LNHDA, SQIVND (reference sequence). For the CDR3, the DNA is TGTGCCAGTAGTCTCTATCTCCCGGATACGCAGTATTTT. Protein: CASSLYLPDTQYF.

The CDR3 bases are TGTGCCAGCAGTTCCGGGGCAGGGGTGAACACTGAAGCTTTCTTT. It translates to CASSSGAGVNTEAFF. The genes are TRBV25-1 and TRBJ1-1; D possibly corresponds to TRBD1 (6 bases). This CDR3 is 15 amino acids long. V lost 5 bases and J 0 bases, leaving 13 bases between the germline ends. CDR1 MGHDK and CDR2 SYGVNS come from the germline V gene.

The J gene is TRBJ1-3, the V gene TRBV10-1; D is undetermined. Germline CDR1 and CDR2: WNHNN and SYGVQD (reference sequence). This CDR3 has 13 amino acids. V lost 10 bases, J lost 2 bases, and 12 bases lay in between. The CDR3 region has the DNA TGCGCCACCCAAGAGGAGGCTGGAAACACCATATATTTT. Translated, it gives CATQEEAGNTIYF.

The chain carries TRBV10-1 and TRBJ2-5; TRBD1 is a possible D gene (6 bases). The length of the CDR3 is 16 residues. The V gene lost 0 bases and the J gene lost 1 base, with 12 bases spanning the gap. Germline V lookup: CDR1 WNHNN, CDR2 SYGVQD (reference sequence). For the CDR3, the DNA is TGCGCCAGCAGTGAGTCCGGGACAATGACCCAAGAGACCCAGTACTTC. Its translation: CASSESGTMTQETQYF.

The CDR3 coding sequence is TGTGCCAGCAGTCTGTATGGGACAGGGTCAGTTTGGGAGCAGTACTTC. Translation gives CASSLYGTGSVWEQYF. The chain joins TRBV27 to TRBJ2-7; TRBD1 matches at 9 bases. With V trimmed by 5 bases and J by 7 bases, 15 bases remained unmatched. The germline gives CDR1 MNHEY, CDR2 SMNVEV (reference sequence). The CDR3 covers 16 residues.

The V call is TRBV29-1, the J call TRBJ2-3; no reliable D call. This CDR3 contains 13 residues. Germline CDR1 reads SQVTM; CDR2 reads ANQGSEA. V was pared by 4 bases and J by 2 bases, with 10 bases between. CDR3 sequence (DNA): TGCAGCGTTGTGGGCGCGGCCACAGATACGCAGTATTTT. Translating it yields CSVVGAATDTQYF.

This clone has only one observation. This CDR3 is also generated by other DNA sequences in the sample. V gene TRBV6-1 combines with J gene TRBJ2-1; 11 nucleotides agree with TRBD2. V was clipped by 3 bases and J by 4 bases; unmatched bases: 2. Germline CDR1 and CDR2: MNHNS and SASEGT. This CDR3 is 15 amino acids long. The CDR3: CASSEGTSGYNEQFF. CDR3 sequence (DNA): TGTGCCAGCAGTGAGGGGACTAGCGGTTACAATGAGCAGTTCTTC.

V usage is TRBV25-1 and J usage is TRBJ1-1; D is undetermined. With 3 bases removed from V and 10 bases from J, the gap between germline ends came to 18 bases. Germline V gene lookup returns CDR1 MGHDK and CDR2 SYGVNS. CDR3 length equals 14 residues. In DNA form, the CDR3 reads TGTGCCAGCAGTGAGCCCGCTAGACCCGGTGGAGCTTTCTTT. Residues: CASSEPARPGGAFF.

The genes are TRBV5-5 and TRBJ2-1, with D perhaps given as TRBD1 or TRBD2 (5 bases each). Per the germline V gene, CDR1 is SGHKS and CDR2 is YYEKEE (reference sequence). V was trimmed by 6 bases and J by 0 bases, leaving 13 bases between them. The CDR3 sequence is 15 residues long. CDR3 sequence reads: CASTHPGSSYNEQFF. CDR3 DNA: TGTGCCAGCACCCATCCAGGGAGCTCCTACAATGAGCAGTTCTTC.

The V gene is TRBV27, the J gene TRBJ2-3, with 7 bases identical to TRBD1. The CDR3 sequence is 14 residues long. With V trimmed by 6 bases and J by 5 bases, 8 bases remained unmatched. The germline gives CDR1 MNHEY, CDR2 SMNVEV (reference sequence). DNA of the CDR3: TGTGCCAGCAGCGGGACAGTAATGAGAGATACGCAGTATTTT. Translating gives CASSGTVMRDTQYF.

V gene TRBV5-8 combines with J gene TRBJ2-1; 7 bases match TRBD2. The CDR3 is 14 amino acids. Germline lookup yields CDR1 SGHTS and CDR2 YDEGEE. With V trimmed by 4 bases and J by 8 bases, 9 bases remained unmatched. The CDR3 nucleotides read TGTGCCAGCAGCGCGGGAGTCCATGCCGATGAGCAGTTCTTC. It is translated as CASSAGVHADEQFF.

For this clone: A read error is the likely source, as a far larger clone sits one nucleotide away. This rearrangement joins TRBV7-6 to TRBJ2-1; D gene uncertain. The CDR3 consists of 12 residues. The V end lost 1 base, the J end lost 5 bases, and 3 bases lay between the germline ends. Per the germline V gene, CDR1 is SGHVS and CDR2 is FNYEAQ. The CDR3, as DNA: TGTGCCAGCAGCTTAGGACACAATGAGCAGTTCTTC. It is translated as CASSLGHNEQFF.

V gene TRBV5-6 combines with J gene TRBJ1-2; D not certain. The V end lost 0 bases, the J end lost 4 bases, and 4 bases lay between the germline ends. Germline CDR1 and CDR2: SGHDT and YYEEEE. The CDR3 extends over 12 amino acids. CDR3 residues: CASSLDSYGYTF. Here the CDR3 DNA reads TGTGCCAGCAGCTTGGACAGCTATGGCTACACCTTC.